This is a list of T cell receptor beta chains from one sample in a study of monozygotic twins with inflammatory bowel disease. TCRdb reworked the 5' RACE reads into one entry per CDR3 protein, no DNA. The sample features 200,000 to 250,000 distinct CDR3 sequences, with roughly 8% in its top ten. Sequences were obtained from blood. The receptors shown here come from a human donor with ulcerative colitis or Crohn's disease, or a healthy co-twin of an affected twin (not recorded which). Each CDR3 is given with its conserved first and last residue. Each record gives: J gene, V gene, CDR3 protein.

j_gene: TRBJ1-4; v_gene: TRBV5-1; CDR3aa: CASSRGQSLPTTNEKLFF
j_gene: TRBJ2-3; v_gene: TRBV15; CDR3aa: CATSTATPGLDTQYF
j_gene: TRBJ1-1; v_gene: TRBV5-1; CDR3aa: CASSGVQSLNTEAFF
j_gene: TRBJ1-2; v_gene: TRBV4-1; CDR3aa: CASSQIQGYGYTF
j_gene: TRBJ2-1; v_gene: TRBV29-1; CDR3aa: CSVARDNEQFF
j_gene: TRBJ1-5; v_gene: TRBV19; CDR3aa: CASSILGINQPQHF
j_gene: TRBJ2-3; v_gene: TRBV11-1; CDR3aa: CASSLGVLAGSSTDTQYF
j_gene: TRBJ1-1; v_gene: TRBV5-6; CDR3aa: CASSLDGEADTEAFF
j_gene: TRBJ2-4; v_gene: TRBV11-2; CDR3aa: CASSLGVARDIQYF
j_gene: TRBJ1-2; v_gene: TRBV12-3/TRBV12-4; CDR3aa: CASSYRGANYGYTF
j_gene: TRBJ2-1; v_gene: TRBV6-5; CDR3aa: CASSSVDEQFF
j_gene: TRBJ2-7; v_gene: TRBV3-1; CDR3aa: CASSQDAGSYEQYF
j_gene: TRBJ2-1; v_gene: TRBV18; CDR3aa: CASSPQNTERGFF
j_gene: TRBJ1-5; v_gene: TRBV20-1; CDR3aa: CSARIRTGNSNQPQHF